Shown below are 27 T cell receptor beta chains from a single sample sequenced in a study of Ad26.COV2.S vaccination and SARS-CoV-2 variants. The treatment here: about 20 received Ad26.COV2.S at low or high dose, single or two shots; roughly five received placebo; per-sample allocation not given. The samples were gathered on day 63 after the first injection of vaccine or placebo. Here immunoSEQ multiplex PCR was the method, and the copy in TCRdb shows in-frame clones only, minus some. The sample lists more than 300,000 clones; around nine tenths were seen once. Source: peripheral blood, taken in a trial of Ad26.COV2.S vaccine versus placebo. The receptors here all came from a person aged 18 to 65 who received the Ad26.COV2.S COVID-19 vaccine or a placebo.

This clone was seen only a few times. The genes are TRBV5-8 and TRBJ1-4; D gene unclear. V dropped 2 bases and J dropped 7 bases, with 3 bases sitting between them. The CDR3 has 11 residues. Per the germline V gene, CDR1 is SGHTS and CDR2 is YDEGEE. The DNA for the CDR3 is TGTGCCAGCAGCTTATTTGAAAAACTGTTTTTT. Protein: CASSLFEKLFF.

The chain combines TRBV28 with TRBJ2-2; D uncertain. The CDR3 loop spans 16 amino acids. Germline V CDR1 and CDR2: MDHEN, SYDVKM. V lost 1 base to trimming and J lost 4 bases, with 13 bases between them. CDR3 region: CASSLSGKGSTGELFF. For the CDR3, the DNA is TGTGCCAGCAGTTTATCTGGGAAAGGTAGCACCGGGGAGCTGTTTTTT.

The V gene is TRBV6-2 or TRBV6-3, the J gene TRBJ2-1; D could derive from TRBD1 or TRBD2 (5 bases each). V was pared by 0 bases and J by 2 bases, with 8 bases between. CDR1 and CDR2 from the germline V gene are MNHEY and SVGEGT. The CDR3 extends over 15 amino acids. CDR3 in amino acids: CASSYSRGPYNEQFF. The CDR3 DNA is TGTGCCAGCAGTTACTCTCGGGGACCCTACAATGAGCAGTTCTTC.

Only one count was recorded for this clone. The V and J genes are TRBV5-1 and TRBJ2-5, with 7 bases identical to TRBD2. The CDR3 is 14 residues long. Germline-derived CDR1 and CDR2 are SGHRS and YFSETQ. The trim removed 0 bases at V and 4 bases at J, leaving 3 bases unmatched. Here the CDR3 reads CASSLELALETQYF. The DNA of the CDR3 is TGCGCCAGCAGCTTGGAACTAGCGCTAGAGACCCAGTACTTC. The full variable domain, in which reference TRBV5-1 and TRBJ2-5 provide the parts outside the CDR3, is KAGVTQTPRYLIKTRGQQVTLSCSPISGHRSVSWYQQTPGQGLQFLFEYFSETQRNKGNFPGRFSGRQFSNSRSEMNVSTLELGDSALYLCASSLELALETQYFGPGTRLLVL.

This rearrangement joins TRBV10-3 to TRBJ2-5; TRBD2 aligns across 8 bases. Germline CDR1 is ENHRY and CDR2 is SYGVKD. The junction had 5 bases not matched to a gene; V was cut back by 3 bases and J by 2 bases. This CDR3 comprises 15 residues. CDR3 protein: CAISDIAGRQETQYF. For the CDR3, the DNA is TGTGCCATCAGTGATATAGCGGGGAGACAAGAGACCCAGTACTTC.

This chain joins TRBV2 and TRBJ2-1; a weak D match, TRBD1 (10 bases). Germline lookup yields CDR1 SNHLY and CDR2 FYNNEI. Trimming removed 10 bases at V and 7 bases at J, with 32 bases between. The CDR3 runs 18 residues. The CDR3 protein is CATLWDRGSSGIDNEQFF. CDR3 bases: TGTGCCACCCTGTGGGACAGGGGTTCTAGCGGGATAGATAATGAGCAGTTCTTC.

This clone has just one count. The chain uses TRBV7-9 and TRBJ2-1, with D maybe TRBD1 (5 bases). V was shortened by 6 bases and J by 5 bases, with 11 bases between the two germline ends. There are 13 residues in the CDR3. The germline V gene encodes CDR1 SEHNR and CDR2 FQNEAQ (reference sequence). As DNA, the CDR3 is TGTGCCAGCAGGTTACAGGTCGACAATGAGCAGTTCTTC. This codes for CASRLQVDNEQFF.

This chain connects TRBV4-2 to TRBJ1-1; tentative D call: TRBD1 (5 bases). The CDR3 consists of 16 residues. Germline V CDR1 and CDR2: LGHNA, YNFKEQ. V lost 0 bases, J lost 4 bases, and 15 bases lay in between. For the CDR3, the DNA is TGTGCCAGCAGCCAAGATAGGGGCGCGGGGAGCACTGAAGCTTTCTTT. This encodes CASSQDRGAGSTEAFF.

The chain links TRBV4-2 to TRBJ2-3; the match to TRBD2 covers 7 bases. The germline CDR1 and CDR2 sequences are LGHNA and YNFKEQ. The CDR3 runs 16 residues. The trim removed 4 bases at V and 2 bases at J, leaving 9 bases unmatched. The CDR3 DNA is TGTGCCAGCAGCCTCTCGCCTAGCGGATTCACAGATACGCAGTATTTT. Translation gives CASSLSPSGFTDTQYF.

This sequence joins TRBV27 and TRBJ1-5, with D unclear. Per the germline V gene, CDR1 is MNHEY and CDR2 is SMNVEV (reference sequence). The germline V and J ends were trimmed by 8 bases and 2 bases, with 10 bases remaining between them. The CDR3 is 13 amino acids. This CDR3 reads CASRMGRNQPQHF. For the CDR3, the DNA is TGTGCCAGCCGGATGGGCCGCAATCAGCCCCAGCATTTT.

The chain employs TRBV4-1 and TRBJ2-1; D gene uncertain. Germline CDR1 and CDR2: MGHRA and YSYEKL. The CDR3 loop spans 13 amino acids. V was clipped by 7 bases and J by 7 bases, with 14 bases between them. The CDR3 is CASIDLDANEQFF. The CDR3 DNA reads as TGCGCCAGCATCGACCTCGACGCAAATGAGCAGTTCTTC.

V usage is TRBV3-1 (or the pseudogene TRBV3-2) and J usage is TRBJ2-3, with TRBD2 matching over 7 bases. V trimming: 1 base; J trimming: 0 bases; junction bases outside the gene matches: 1. Germline loops: CDR1 LGHDT, CDR2 YNNKEL (reference sequence). CDR3 length: 15 amino acids. CDR3 sequence: CASSQGGGSTDTQYF. The CDR3, as DNA: TGTGCCAGCAGCCAAGGCGGGGGAAGCACAGATACGCAGTATTTT.

The chain combines TRBV24-1 with TRBJ1-2; D uncertain. Germline loops: CDR1 KGHDR, CDR2 SFDVKD. Trimming removed 3 bases at V and 4 bases at J, with 11 bases between. The CDR3 extends over 14 amino acids. CDR3 amino acids: CATSDPGQSYGYTF. The CDR3, as DNA: TGTGCCACCAGTGATCCCGGGCAGTCCTATGGCTACACCTTC.

The genes are TRBV2 and TRBJ2-3, with 11 bases aligning to TRBD1. The CDR3 has 16 residues. V gave up 6 bases and J gave up 4 bases; unmatched junction bases: 9. Germline V gene data show CDR1 as SNHLY and CDR2 as FYNNEI. The CDR3 nucleotides read TGTGCCAGCAGAGCTCCGGGACAGGGGGTCCCAGATACGCAGTATTTT. Translation: CASRAPGQGVPDTQYF.

The chain links TRBV7-9 to TRBJ2-7, with D unresolved. CDR3 length: 12 amino acids. V lost 5 bases, J lost 3 bases, and 8 bases lay in between. The germline CDR1 and CDR2 sequences are SEHNR and FQNEAQ (reference sequence). The CDR3 is CASSPMSYEQYF. The CDR3 nucleotides are TGTGCCAGCAGCCCCATGAGCTACGAGCAGTACTTC. The full variable domain, completed using reference TRBV7-9 and TRBJ2-7, is DTGVSQNPRHKITKRGQNVTFRCDPISEHNRLYWYRQTLGQGPEFLTYFQNEAQLEKSRLLSDRFSAERPKGSFSTLEIQRTEQGDSAMYLCASSPMSYEQYFGPGTRLTVT.

This clone was seen a single time. The chain couples TRBV27 to TRBJ1-4, with TRBD1 as a possible D gene (6 bases). CDR1 is MNHEY and CDR2 is SMNVEV in the germline V gene (reference sequence). Trimming left V 3 bases short and J 7 bases short, with 15 bases between. The CDR3 extends over 15 amino acids. The CDR3, as DNA: TGTGCCAGCAGTTTCGACGGCAGGGGAGGTGAAAAACTGTTTTTT. As protein: CASSFDGRGGEKLFF.

This clone was detected only a few times. This sequence joins TRBV5-8 and TRBJ1-5, with D tentatively TRBD1 (5 bases). V was shortened by 1 base and J by 3 bases, with 11 bases between the two germline ends. This CDR3 region has 15 residues. CDR1 SGHTS and CDR2 YDEGEE come from the germline V gene. The CDR3 here is CASSLWGRFNQPQHF. The CDR3 nucleotides read TGTGCCAGCAGCTTGTGGGGCCGTTTCAATCAGCCCCAGCATTTT.

This chain joins TRBV28 and TRBJ1-4; D not resolved. The CDR3 extends over 12 amino acids. Trimming pared 5 bases from V and 6 bases from J, leaving 7 bases between. The germline CDR1 and CDR2 sequences are MDHEN and SYDVKM. CDR3 residues: CASSPVDEKLFF. The CDR3 DNA sequence: TGTGCCAGCAGTCCCGTTGATGAAAAACTGTTTTTT.

As for this clone: The same CDR3 also results from other DNA sequences found in this sample. The chain couples TRBV11-2 to TRBJ2-7; no clear D gene. The V end was cut by 0 bases, the J end by 3 bases, with 3 bases between. Germline-derived CDR1 and CDR2 are SGHAT and FQNNGV. The CDR3 is 12 residues long. This CDR3 is CASSLDGYEQYF. In nucleotides, the CDR3 is TGTGCCAGCAGCTTAGACGGCTACGAGCAGTACTTC.

The rearrangement links TRBV28 to TRBJ1-2, with no clear D. The CDR3 is 14 amino acids. Germline CDR1 and CDR2: MDHEN and SYDVKM. The germline V and J ends were trimmed by 6 bases and 2 bases, with 13 bases remaining between them. In DNA form, the CDR3 reads TGTGCCAGCAGACGACCGGGAATCAACTATGGCTACACCTTC. This sequence encodes CASRRPGINYGYTF.

The rearrangement uses TRBV3-1 (or the pseudogene TRBV3-2) and TRBJ2-7; TRBD2 is a possible D gene (7 bases). There are 16 residues in the CDR3. CDR1 and CDR2 from the germline V gene are LGHDT and YNNKEL (reference sequence). Trimming took 6 bases from V and 3 from J, leaving 21 bases between them. CDR3 nucleotides: TGTGCCAGCAGTTTCACTCGGGGGGCCGGAGGCTACGAGCAGTACTTC. Amino acid sequence: CASSFTRGAGGYEQYF.

The rearrangement joins TRBV27 to TRBJ2-7; TRBD1 matches at 7 bases. CDR1 is MNHEY and CDR2 is SMNVEV in the germline V gene (reference sequence). The CDR3 consists of 14 residues. With 0 bases clipped from V and 4 bases from J, the junction kept 3 bases outside the gene matches. CDR3 protein: CASSLSGTEYEQYF. The DNA for the CDR3 is TGTGCCAGCAGTTTATCCGGGACAGAGTACGAGCAGTACTTC.

The chain uses TRBV4-3 and TRBJ2-1, with 7 bases fitting TRBD2. Per the germline V gene, CDR1 is LGHNA and CDR2 is YSLEER. The length of the CDR3 is 17 residues. V was clipped by 4 bases and J by 6 bases; unmatched bases: 15. CDR3 in amino acids: CASSRDRGGRVLNEQFF. The CDR3 DNA reads TGCGCCAGCAGCCGGGACCGCGGGGGAAGGGTCCTCAATGAGCAGTTCTTC.

The V gene is TRBV10-1, the J gene TRBJ1-6; TRBD1 might be the D (5 bases). This CDR3 is built from 13 residues. Germline CDR1 and CDR2: WNHNN and SYGVQD (reference sequence). Trimming took off 9 bases at V and 7 bases at J, with 13 bases between the two ends. CDR3 in amino acids: CASGTGTNSPLHF. DNA of the CDR3: TGCGCCAGTGGGACCGGGACGAATTCACCCCTCCACTTT.

The rearrangement uses TRBV5-6 and TRBJ1-2; D is unclear. The CDR3 is made up of 18 amino acids. Germline CDR1 is SGHDT and CDR2 is YYEEEE. The V gene lost 0 bases and the J gene lost 5 bases, with 23 bases spanning the gap. The CDR3 spells CASSLVGVGRPNAYGYTF. The CDR3 nucleotides read TGTGCCAGCAGCTTGGTGGGCGTCGGCAGGCCAAACGCATATGGCTACACCTTC.

The chain couples TRBV27 to TRBJ2-3; D tentatively reads TRBD1 or TRBD2 (5 bases each). The CDR3 consists of 15 residues. With 5 bases removed from V and 5 bases from J, the gap between germline ends came to 17 bases. The germline V gene has CDR1 MNHEY and CDR2 SMNVEV (reference sequence). For the CDR3, the DNA is TGTGCCAGCAGTCCGTCGATCTATGGGGGAGATACGCAGTATTTT. This codes for CASSPSIYGGDTQYF.

The gene calls are TRBV5-1 and TRBJ1-6; D call uncertain. From germline, CDR1 is SGHRS and CDR2 YFSETQ. Trimming stripped 4 bases from V and 4 bases from J, with 21 bases between. The CDR3 extends over 18 amino acids. CDR3 protein: CASSPRRREVYYNSPLHF. In DNA form, the CDR3 reads TGCGCCAGCAGCCCCCGTCGGAGGGAGGTATATTATAATTCACCCCTCCACTTT.